This T cell receptor (beta chain) was documented in a study of CDR3 diversity in severe acne. J gave up 2 bases and V 1 base, and 14 bases lay outside the gene matches. This CDR3 contains 18 residues. Germline CDR1 SEHNR, CDR2 FQNEAQ (reference sequence). TCRdb fed the PCR reads into MiXCR, producing one record per CDR3 protein. This table has 97,000 or so distinct CDR3 sequences, around 53% appearing once. This sequence was found in a male donor with acne. Sequencing was carried out using blood. The chain joins TRBV7-9 to TRBJ2-7; 7 bases fit TRBD2. In DNA, the CDR3 is TGTGCCAGCAGCTTAGAGGCGGGAGAGAGCCAACTAGCCTACGAGCAGTACTTC. Translating gives CASSLEAGESQLAYEQYF.